The entry that follows covers one T cell receptor (beta chain) sequence. This specimen belongs to a study of control samples from healthy donors and cancer patients. The germline V gene encodes CDR1 LGHDT and CDR2 YNNKEL (reference sequence). The CDR3 runs to 15 residues. Trimming stripped 0 bases from V and 9 bases from J, with 17 bases between. Clones were read by immunoSEQ multiplex PCR, and TCRdb kept only the in-frame ones, dropping some. Of about 130,000 clones listed, less than 95% are singletons. The chain uses TRBV3-1 (or the pseudogene TRBV3-2) and TRBJ2-5; tentative D call: TRBD2 (6 bases). Sequencing used blood. The sequence came from a man aged 18-30 years in good health. The CDR3 DNA sequence: TGTGCCAGCAGCCAAGATCGGGGGTCCACCCAGTCCCAGTACTTC. This gives the protein CASSQDRGSTQSQYF.